A few counts support the clone carrying this TCR beta chain. Its target is not known. This sample was taken from a study of shared clonotypes between healthy human individuals. Notes on the study in general: On the whole, naive subsets had larger estimated richness than memory subsets had.

CDR1 is SQVTM and CDR2 is ANQGSEA in the germline V gene. V gave up 6 bases and J gave up 8 bases; unmatched junction bases: 9. This CDR3 region has 13 residues. Measured with immunoSEQ multiplex PCR; TCRdb has only the in-frame clones, and not every one. The sample lists about 1 million clones, roughly 75% occurring once. The chain combines TRBV29-1 with TRBJ1-4; 7 bases fit TRBD1. The sequenced material came from memory CD4+ T cells sorted from blood. Subset reported: CD45RA-negative fraction. This clonotype originated in a man between 18 and 35 years old in good health. The CDR3 nucleotides are TGCAGCGTGACGACAGGGTTTGGGGAAAAACTGTTTTTT. Its protein is CSVTTGFGEKLFF.